Sequencing of this T cell receptor (beta chain) was carried out in a study of T cells after yellow fever vaccination. Study context: The fractions with low cell numbers were processed using SMART-Seq v4 Ultra Low Input.

The study, taken as a whole, reports: A large majority of primary-vaccination clones showed up again after the booster (roughly 96% CD4, approximately 90% CD8).

Germline V gene data show CDR1 as LNHNV and CDR2 as YYDKDF (reference sequence). V dropped 6 bases and J dropped 5; count of bases not matched to a gene: 6. The CDR3 extends over 15 amino acids. 5'RACE template switching produced TCR cDNA carrying a universal primer site and UMIs. In TCRdb, the 5' RACE reads were re-called with MiXCR into one record per CDR3 protein. The sample has 300,000 to 450,000 distinct CDR3 sequences, over 5% seen once. Note on this clonotype: The antigen is unknown.

The chain joins TRBV15 to TRBJ2-1; 11 positions agree with TRBD2. The clonotype was recovered from a man aged 25-40 years who received the YFV17D yellow fever vaccine. The source material was PBMCs, sampled 5 days after the yellow fever booster vaccination. CDR3 DNA sequence: TGTGCCACCAGTAAACTAGCGGGGGAGAACAATGAGCAGTTCTTC. It yields the protein CATSKLAGENNEQFF.